These 5 T cell receptor beta chains came from one sample sequenced in a study of blood T cell repertoires in COVID-19. Assay: immunoSEQ multiplex PCR; the TCRdb copy retains only in-frame clones and omits some. The sample contains tens of thousands of clones, 87% of which appear only once. Input material: peripheral blood. The receptors shown here come from a male donor with acute or convalescent COVID-19.

The chain joins TRBV19 to TRBJ2-7; D gene uncertain. V lost 6 bases and J lost 0, with 9 bases in between. Germline-derived CDR1 and CDR2 are LNHDA and SQIVND (reference sequence). CDR3 length equals 13 residues. The CDR3 nucleotides are TGTGCCAGTAGAGAACACCTCTCCTACGAGCAGTACTTC. Residues: CASREHLSYEQYF.

CDR3 loop: CASSRLAGSSYNEQFF. The CDR3 nucleotides read TGCGCCAGCAGCCGCCTGGCGGGGAGCTCCTACAATGAGCAGTTCTTC. The chain combines TRBV5-1 with TRBJ2-1; TRBD2 is a possible D gene (6 bases). The length of the CDR3 is 16 residues. Trimming stripped 4 bases from V and 0 bases from J, with 14 bases between. CDR1 and CDR2 from the germline V gene are SGHRS and YFSETQ.

The rearrangement uses TRBV19 and TRBJ1-5, with TRBD1 matching 8 bases. Germline V gene sequence: CDR1 LNHDA, CDR2 SQIVND (reference sequence). The CDR3 consists of 15 residues. V dropped 4 bases and J dropped 6; count of bases not matched to a gene: 8. Here the CDR3 reads CASSTLGQGSQPQHF. The CDR3 DNA follows: TGTGCCAGTAGTACCCTCGGACAGGGAAGTCAGCCCCAGCATTTT.

This clone occurred once. V gene TRBV15 combines with J gene TRBJ2-7; a weak D match, TRBD1 (6 bases). There are 15 residues in the CDR3. From germline, CDR1 is LNHNV and CDR2 YYDKDF (reference sequence). V was cut by 6 bases and J by 2 bases, with 17 bases left in between. CDR3 sequence (DNA): TGTGCCACCAGAAAAGAACAGGGTCAAACCTACGAGCAGTACTTC. This encodes CATRKEQGQTYEQYF.

With respect to this clone: At one end, the junction sequence differs from germline, possibly due to a read error. Here the CDR3 reads CASSPETGRGEKLFF. CDR3 in DNA: TGTGCTAGCAGCCCCGAGACAGGGAGAGGCGAAAAACTGTTTTTT. V and J are TRBV7-7 and TRBJ1-4, with 7 bases matching TRBD1. The length of the CDR3 is 15 residues. Germline V gives CDR1 SSHAT, CDR2 FNYEAQ (reference sequence).